This T cell receptor beta chain was documented in a study of shared clonotypes between healthy human individuals. The CDR3 covers 16 residues. Trimming removed 0 bases from V and 5 bases from J, with 13 bases in between. The germline gives CDR1 LNHDA, CDR2 SQIVND (reference sequence). Methods used by the authors: Filtering differed, since immunoSEQ gave only junction sequences and no quality scores. Using immunoSEQ multiplex PCR, the repertoire was profiled, and TCRdb retains in-frame clones only, with some absent. For V, J and clone size, that table is used; D and trimming come from the DNA. The sample contains around 750,000 clones, 74% of which appear only once.

The sequencing sample was made of memory CD4+ T cells sorted from blood. The subset was: CD45RA-negative fraction. The chain carries TRBV19 and TRBJ2-2; D is uncertain. The receptor comes from a woman aged 25 to 39 in good health. The CDR3 region is CASSIDHDLTTGELFF. In DNA, the CDR3 is TGTGCCAGTAGTATAGACCATGATTTAACTACCGGGGAGCTGTTTTTT.